This T cell receptor (beta chain) was retrieved from a study of T cell responses to AZD1222 COVID-19 vaccine. Libraries were prepared by immunoSEQ multiplex PCR; TCRdb keeps only in-frame clonotypes and omits some of them. This sample carries 95,000 to 150,000 clones, roughly 90% of them seen once, and the ten largest clones take just over 2.5%. Study findings and constraints: At study baseline, merely several AZD1222 recipients were seropositive. The donor group comprised mostly white British people and more females; the analysis possibly underestimated clonal diversity. Spike-wide coverage was observed for vaccine-associated CD4 TCRs, with dominant responses at 160-218 and 743-854.

On this clone: Its antigen is not known.

The CDR3 has 14 amino acids. From germline, CDR1 is KGHDR and CDR2 SFDVKD. V trimming: 7 bases; J trimming: 4 bases; junction bases outside the gene matches: 6. The receptor was isolated from an adult who received the AZD1222 COVID-19 vaccine. Sequencing was performed on peripheral blood, taken 28 days after the second AZD1222 dose. The chain employs TRBV24-1 and TRBJ2-1; TRBD2 matches at 7 bases. In DNA, the CDR3 is TGTGCCACCAGGAGCGGGGACGCATACAATGAGCAGTTCTTC. Its translation is CATRSGDAYNEQFF.